A single sample is the source of the 27 T cell receptor beta chains below, sequenced in a study of monozygotic twins with inflammatory bowel disease. TCRdb reprocessed the 5' RACE reads, with one entry per CDR3 protein and no DNA. The sample is made up of around 410,000 distinct CDR3 sequences, and the top ten hold under 3% of it. What was sequenced was blood. Receptors originate from a human donor with ulcerative colitis or Crohn's disease, or a healthy co-twin of an affected twin (not recorded which).

The chain couples TRBV3-1 to TRBJ1-1. In germline, CDR1 is LGHDT, CDR2 YNNKEL (reference sequence). The length of the CDR3 is 12 residues. The CDR3 is CASSLDPSMAFF.

This sequence joins TRBV6-5 and TRBJ2-5. This CDR3 has 14 amino acids. Germline loops: CDR1 MNHEY, CDR2 SVGAGI. This chain's CDR3 is CASSYPEVGGAQYF.

The chain carries TRBV7-3 and TRBJ2-1; TCRdb returns TRBD2, unconfirmable since there is no DNA. This CDR3 is 15 amino acids long. Germline V gives CDR1 SGHTA, CDR2 FQGTGA. CDR3 sequence: CASSSGAGSYNEQFF.

CDR3 in amino acids: CSASNGRPQEKLFF. The J gene is TRBJ1-4, the V gene TRBV20-1; absent DNA, TCRdb's TRBD1 call cannot be checked. CDR1 and CDR2 (germline): DFQATT, SNEGSKA (reference sequence). There are 14 residues in the CDR3.

The chain recombines TRBV30 with TRBJ2-1; checking the TCRdb D call of TRBD1 is not possible without DNA. The CDR3 extends over 15 amino acids. From germline, CDR1 is GTSNPN and CDR2 SVGIG (reference sequence). CDR3: CAFESDRGLWNEQFF.

This chain joins TRBV5-1 and TRBJ2-7; the TCRdb D gene call, TRBD1, has no DNA to confirm it. CDR1 SGHRS and CDR2 YFSETQ come from the germline V gene. The CDR3 sequence is 15 residues long. CDR3: CASSLEGQGIAEQYF.

The V and J genes are TRBV12-3 or TRBV12-4 and TRBJ1-2. The CDR3 consists of 14 residues. The CDR3 protein is CASNGRRTIDGYTF.

Here the CDR3 reads CASSPTGLAYNEQFF. The rearrangement uses TRBV28 and TRBJ2-1; TCRdb names TRBD2, which stays unverified in the absence of DNA. Germline loops: CDR1 MDHEN, CDR2 SYDVKM. The CDR3 sequence is 15 residues long.

The rearrangement links TRBV27 to TRBJ2-3; there is no DNA to check the TCRdb D call of TRBD1. The CDR3 contains 14 residues. Looked up from germline, CDR1 is MNHEY and CDR2 is SMNVEV (reference sequence). The CDR3 loop reads CASSNPGATDTQYF.

V gene TRBV11-1 combines with J gene TRBJ1-4; TCRdb outputs TRBD1, but without DNA this stays unchecked. Germline assignment: CDR1 SGHAT and CDR2 FQDESV (reference sequence). The CDR3 is 16 residues long. The chain's CDR3 is CASSGKKDSGSGKLFF.

V gene TRBV18 combines with J gene TRBJ2-7; the TCRdb D gene call, TRBD1, has no DNA to confirm it. The CDR3 has 14 amino acids. The V gene's germline CDR1 is KGHSH and CDR2 LQKENI. Here the CDR3 reads CASSPGQGNYEQYF.

The rearrangement links TRBV20-1 to TRBJ2-3. This CDR3 is built from 13 residues. Per germline, CDR1 DFQATT and CDR2 SNEGSKA (reference sequence). CDR3 region: CSYRPSHTDTQYF.

The chain uses TRBV5-4 and TRBJ2-5; the TCRdb call, TRBD2, lacks DNA for checking. This CDR3 has 17 amino acids. Germline assignment: CDR1 SGHNT and CDR2 YYREEE (reference sequence). CDR3: CASSSGAGGPVQETQYF.

The gene calls are TRBV10-3 and TRBJ1-5. Germline V gene sequence: CDR1 ENHRY, CDR2 SYGVKD. This CDR3 has 15 amino acids. The CDR3 reads CAISESTGQHQPQHF.

This chain joins TRBV3-1 and TRBJ1-5; TCRdb returns TRBD1, unconfirmable since there is no DNA. Per germline, CDR1 LGHDT and CDR2 YNNKEL (reference sequence). This CDR3 is built from 16 residues. The CDR3 sequence is CASSQGYRDDNQPQHF.

V gene TRBV20-1 combines with J gene TRBJ2-2; the TRBD2 assignment by TCRdb is unverifiable without DNA. CDR1 is DFQATT and CDR2 is SNEGSKA in the germline V gene (reference sequence). This CDR3 comprises 16 residues. The CDR3 sequence: CSARVTSGRHTGELFF.

This chain links TRBV10-3 with TRBJ2-7; absent DNA, TCRdb's TRBD2 call cannot be checked. Germline V gene sequence: CDR1 ENHRY, CDR2 SYGVKD. The CDR3 covers 14 residues. CDR3 in amino acids: CAVNPGQRTYEQYF.

The chain couples TRBV24-1 to TRBJ2-7; TCRdb's D gene call, TRBD2, goes unchecked for lack of DNA. This CDR3 contains 16 residues. The germline V gene has CDR1 KGHDR and CDR2 SFDVKD. The CDR3: CATSDQTSGRGNEQYF.

V gene TRBV5-1 combines with J gene TRBJ1-2; the D gene TCRdb calls, TRBD1, cannot be checked with no DNA. The germline V gene has CDR1 SGHRS and CDR2 YFSETQ. This CDR3 contains 14 residues. The CDR3 region is CASNGAGGSYGYTF.

The chain employs TRBV27 and TRBJ2-7; absent DNA, TCRdb's TRBD2 call cannot be checked. CDR1 is MNHEY, CDR2 SMNVEV, per germline (reference sequence). The CDR3 sequence is 16 residues long. CDR3 protein: CASSLPSGQGAYEQYF.

The V gene is TRBV7-8, the J gene TRBJ2-2; checking the TCRdb D call of TRBD2 is not possible without DNA. The germline V gene has CDR1 SGHVS and CDR2 FQNEAQ. The CDR3 is made up of 17 amino acids. The CDR3 here is CASSLGLGPSIDGELFF. Full variable domain (remainder filled in from reference TRBV7-8 and TRBJ2-2): GAGVSQSPRYKVAKRGQDVALRCDPISGHVSLFWYQQALGQGPEFLTYFQNEAQLDKSGLPSDRFFAERPEGSVSTLKIQRTQQEDSAVYLCASSLGLGPSIDGELFFGEGSRLTVL.

The genes are TRBV20-1 and TRBJ2-2; absent DNA, TCRdb's TRBD2 call cannot be checked. CDR1 and CDR2 from the germline V gene are DFQATT and SNEGSKA (reference sequence). The CDR3 extends over 18 amino acids. The chain's CDR3 is CSAPLGLAGVMRGGELFF.

J is TRBJ2-2 and V is TRBV20-1; TCRdb returns TRBD1, unconfirmable since there is no DNA. This CDR3 spans 14 amino acids. The V gene's germline CDR1 is DFQATT and CDR2 SNEGSKA (reference sequence). The CDR3 spells CSAPTPTNTGELFF.

This chain links TRBV19 with TRBJ2-5; absent DNA, TCRdb's TRBD2 call cannot be checked. The CDR3 runs 13 residues. The V gene's germline CDR1 is LNHDA and CDR2 SQIVND (reference sequence). The CDR3 sequence: CASGGGSQETQYF. Together with reference TRBV19 and TRBJ2-5, the CDR3 gives the full variable domain: DGGITQSPKYLFRKEGQNVTLSCEQNLNHDAMYWYRQDPGQGLRLIYYSQIVNDFQKGDIAEGYSVSREKKESFPLTVTSAQKNPTAFYLCASGGGSQETQYFGPGTRLLVL.

This chain connects TRBV6-2 or TRBV6-3 to TRBJ2-3; TCRdb's D call, TRBD2, is unchecked because there is no DNA. This CDR3 has 17 residues. The germline V gene has CDR1 MNHEY and CDR2 SVGEGT. This CDR3 is CASSRPGLETSTDTQYF.

CDR3 in amino acids: CASSRTLGQPQHF. This chain connects TRBV5-1 to TRBJ1-5; with no DNA, the TCRdb D assignment of TRBD1 cannot be verified. The CDR3 length is 13 residues. From germline, CDR1 is SGHRS and CDR2 YFSETQ.

The chain combines TRBV20-1 with TRBJ2-6; TCRdb's assignment of TRBD1 cannot be checked, as there is no DNA. From germline, CDR1 is DFQATT and CDR2 SNEGSKA (reference sequence). The CDR3 covers 16 residues. The chain's CDR3 is CSATGPQSSGANVLTF.